Listed here are 21 T cell receptor beta chains from one sample, sequenced in a study of OX40 agonist ivuxolimab in advanced cancers. Clones were sequenced by immunoSEQ multiplex PCR, and TCRdb holds only the in-frame ones, with some missing. Here the sample spans roughly 74,000 clones, less than 90% being singletons. The sample in question was CD4+ or CD8+ T cells sorted from blood, obtained in a trial of the OX40 agonist ivuxolimab. The origin of the receptors is an adult with an advanced solid tumor such as melanoma, head and neck, liver or kidney cancer.

This chain uses TRBV13 with TRBJ1-1, with 7 bases identical to TRBD1. Germline lookup yields CDR1 PRHDT and CDR2 FYEKMQ (reference sequence). The J segment lost 1 base and the V segment lost 5 bases, leaving 10 bases of the junction unmatched. The CDR3 length is 16 residues. DNA of the CDR3: TGTGCCAGCAGCCGAAGAGGGGGACAGTGGAACACTGAAGCTTTCTTT. Its translation: CASSRRGGQWNTEAFF. The full variable domain, its missing parts supplied by reference TRBV13 and TRBJ1-1, is AAGVIQSPRHLIKEKRETATLKCYPIPRHDTVYWYQQGPGQDPQFLISFYEKMQSDKGSIPDRFSAQQFSDYHSELNMSSLELGDSALYFCASSRRGGQWNTEAFFGQGTRLTVV.

The chain couples TRBV19 to TRBJ2-1, with 12 bases aligning to TRBD1. CDR3 size: 15 residues. Germline assignment: CDR1 LNHDA and CDR2 SQIVND (reference sequence). The trim removed 5 bases at V and 8 bases at J, leaving 7 bases unmatched. Written as DNA, the CDR3 is TGTGCCAGTAGTTTCCTGGGACAGGGGGCCCATGAGCAGTTCTTC. Its translation: CASSFLGQGAHEQFF.

The rearrangement joins TRBV5-4 to TRBJ2-3; 10 nucleotides align to TRBD2. CDR1 is SGHNT and CDR2 is YYREEE in the germline V gene (reference sequence). V shed 3 bases, J shed 4 bases, and the junction held 11 bases outside the gene matches. This CDR3 comprises 17 residues. CDR3 amino acids: CASSSQRGGLAADTQYF. The CDR3 bases are TGTGCCAGCAGCTCCCAGCGGGGGGGCCTGGCCGCAGATACGCAGTATTTT.

The sample holds one count of this clone. CDR3 sequence (DNA): TGTGCCAGCACCCTTGGGAGGACAGGGACGATTAGCAATCAGCCCCAGCATTTT. Its translation is CASTLGRTGTISNQPQHF. This chain uses TRBV28 with TRBJ1-5; 8 nucleotides align to TRBD1. V was pared by 7 bases and J by 0 bases, with 14 bases of the junction left unmatched. Germline V gene data show CDR1 as MDHEN and CDR2 as SYDVKM. The CDR3 runs 18 residues.

This chain connects TRBV7-2 to TRBJ1-1, with 12 nucleotides matching TRBD1. The CDR3 loop spans 17 amino acids. Unmatched junction bases numbered 3, after V lost 1 base and J lost 0 bases. Germline loops: CDR1 SGHTA, CDR2 FQGNSA. The CDR3 DNA follows: TGTGCCAGCAGCTTAGGGGGGACAGGGGGCATGAACACTGAAGCTTTCTTT. This gives the protein CASSLGGTGGMNTEAFF.

This clone was picked up a small number of times. V gene TRBV4-1 combines with J gene TRBJ2-5; 11 nucleotides match TRBD2. V trimming: 0 bases; J trimming: 2 bases; junction bases outside the gene matches: 2. Germline values: CDR1 MGHRA, CDR2 YSYEKL. CDR3 length: 16 residues. CDR3 residues: CASSQDRTSGQETQYF. CDR3 DNA: TGCGCCAGCAGCCAAGATCGGACTAGCGGGCAAGAGACCCAGTACTTC.

The genes are TRBV11-2 and TRBJ2-7, with 8 bases matching TRBD2. The CDR3 runs to 16 residues. The V gene end was trimmed by 4 bases and the J gene end by 6 bases; junction bases not matched to a gene: 14. Looked up from germline, CDR1 is SGHAT and CDR2 is FQNNGV. CDR3 region: CASSSIIGTRVAEQYF. Here the CDR3 DNA reads TGTGCCAGCAGCTCCATTATCGGGACTAGGGTGGCCGAGCAGTACTTC.

The genes are TRBV6-5 and TRBJ1-1; perhaps TRBD1 as D (5 bases). Germline V gives CDR1 MNHEY, CDR2 SVGAGI. This CDR3 contains 14 residues. Trimming left V 2 bases short and J 4 bases short, with 11 bases between. The DNA for the CDR3 is TGTGCCAGCAGTTACGGGGCTGGGAGCACTGAAGCTTTCTTT. Its translation is CASSYGAGSTEAFF.

The rearrangement joins TRBV14 to TRBJ2-1, with 10 bases fitting TRBD2. Trimming removed 1 base from V and 9 bases from J; junction bases left unmatched: 24. From germline, CDR1 is SGHDN and CDR2 FVKESK. The CDR3 length is 21 residues. The CDR3 DNA sequence: TGTGCCAGCAGCCAAGGTTTGAGCCTTGACGGTCAGCGGGGGGGCCGGGGTGAGCAGTTCTTC. Its translation is CASSQGLSLDGQRGGRGEQFF.

This chain joins TRBV19 and TRBJ2-2; a possible D gene is TRBD1 (5 bases). Germline lookup yields CDR1 LNHDA and CDR2 SQIVND (reference sequence). The V gene lost 2 bases and the J gene lost 2 bases, with 18 bases spanning the gap. The CDR3 runs 18 residues. CDR3 in amino acids: CASSINGRTGSNTGELFF. The CDR3 bases are TGTGCCAGTAGTATAAACGGAAGAACAGGCTCTAACACCGGGGAGCTGTTTTTT.

This chain joins TRBV7-9 and TRBJ2-3, with D unresolved. Germline lookup yields CDR1 SEHNR and CDR2 FQNEAQ (reference sequence). The germline V and J ends were trimmed by 5 bases and 4 bases, with 7 bases remaining between them. The CDR3 runs to 12 residues. DNA of the CDR3: TGTGCCAGCAGCACCTTATCAGATACGCAGTATTTT. It translates to CASSTLSDTQYF.

V usage is TRBV5-8 and J usage is TRBJ2-2; TRBD1 matches at 7 bases. Germline V gene lookup returns CDR1 SGHTS and CDR2 YDEGEE. The CDR3 runs 17 residues. The trim removed 0 bases at V and 0 bases at J, leaving 5 bases unmatched. Here the CDR3 reads CASSLVQGLANTGELFF. In nucleotides, the CDR3 is TGTGCCAGCAGCTTGGTACAGGGGCTCGCGAACACCGGGGAGCTGTTTTTT.

V usage is TRBV18 and J usage is TRBJ2-2, with a weak D call TRBD1 (6 bases). Germline CDR1 and CDR2: KGHSH and LQKENI. V lost 4 bases and J 4 bases, leaving 16 bases between the germline ends. The CDR3 consists of 16 residues. The CDR3 loop reads CASSQQGTLLTGELFF. The DNA for the CDR3 is TGTGCCAGCTCACAACAGGGTACCCTACTCACCGGGGAGCTGTTTTTT.

This clone was counted between two and nine times. This rearrangement joins TRBV5-1 to TRBJ2-6; D is perhaps TRBD1 (6 bases). Germline CDR1 SGHRS, CDR2 YFSETQ. V lost 0 bases, J lost 4 bases, and 14 bases lay in between. The CDR3 loop spans 17 amino acids. The CDR3 bases are TGCGCCAGCAGCTTGGGGCAGGGGAAATCGGGGGCCAACGTCCTGACTTTC. Residues: CASSLGQGKSGANVLTF.

The chain uses TRBV7-2 and TRBJ2-2; no reliable D call. This CDR3 has 14 residues. V lost 1 base and J lost 4, with 7 bases in between. Per germline, CDR1 SGHTA and CDR2 FQGNSA. The DNA for the CDR3 is TGTGCCAGCAGCTTAGTATCGGGCACCGGGGAGCTGTTTTTT. Its translation is CASSLVSGTGELFF. Using reference TRBV7-2 and TRBJ2-2 for the parts outside the CDR3, the full variable domain is GAGVSQSPSNKVTEKGKDVELRCDPISGHTALYWYRQSLGQGLEFLIYFQGNSAPDKSGLPSDRFSAERTGGSVSTLTIQRTQQEDSAVYLCASSLVSGTGELFFGEGSRLTVL.

The rearrangement joins TRBV18 to TRBJ1-1, with D maybe TRBD1 (5 bases). Germline CDR1 reads KGHSH; CDR2 reads LQKENI. This CDR3 contains 12 residues. Trimming removed 1 base from V and 11 bases from J, with 11 bases in between. The CDR3 spells CASSPRRSGAFF. CDR3 nucleotides: TGTGCCAGCTCACCACGTAGATCAGGGGCTTTCTTT.

This clone was counted once. The V and J genes are TRBV7-6 and TRBJ2-1; D unresolved. From germline, CDR1 is SGHVS and CDR2 FNYEAQ. The V and J ends lost 3 bases and 7 bases respectively, with 7 bases between them. CDR3 length: 12 amino acids. In nucleotides, the CDR3 is TGTGCCAGCAGCTTGAGGCGAAATGAGCAGTTCTTC. This encodes CASSLRRNEQFF.

For this clone: An end of the junction does not agree with germline; a read error may underlie this. This sequence joins TRBV4-2 and TRBJ1-2; 9 bases agree with TRBD1. The CDR3 runs to 16 residues. Germline CDR1 is LGHNA and CDR2 is YNFKEQ. DNA of the CDR3: TGTGCCAGCACCCAAGAGGCCACAGGGGGCGCTTATGGCTACACCTTC. The encoded protein is CASTQEATGGAYGYTF.

The chain carries TRBV7-2 and TRBJ2-1; 11 bases are shared with TRBD2. Germline V gene lookup returns CDR1 SGHTA and CDR2 FQGNSA. V dropped 2 bases and J dropped 6; count of bases not matched to a gene: 3. There are 15 residues in the CDR3. CDR3 in amino acids: CASSLSGTSGNEQFF. As DNA, the CDR3 is TGTGCCAGCAGCTTATCAGGGACTAGCGGCAATGAGCAGTTCTTC.

This chain uses TRBV7-3 with TRBJ1-4; maybe TRBD1 (5 bases). Germline CDR1 SGHTA, CDR2 FQGTGA. The V end was cut by 5 bases, the J end by 3 bases, with 7 bases between. The CDR3 is 13 residues long. CDR3 sequence reads: CASSPGANEKLFF. The CDR3, as DNA: TGTGCCAGCAGCCCGGGGGCTAATGAAAAACTGTTTTTT.

The chain uses TRBV14 and TRBJ2-1; D possibly corresponds to TRBD1 (6 bases). Trimming took off 4 bases at V and 11 bases at J, with 15 bases between the two ends. Looked up from germline, CDR1 is SGHDN and CDR2 is FVKESK. CDR3 size: 13 residues. CDR3 DNA sequence: TGTGCCAGCAGCCCGCATGGACAGCTTAAGCAGTTCTTC. Amino acids: CASSPHGQLKQFF.